The rows below give T cell receptor beta chains drawn from one sample of a study of untreated major depressive disorder. The assay was immunoSEQ multiplex PCR, and TCRdb's table has in-frame clones only and misses some. This table holds more than 20,000 clones, about 93% found once. Material: CD4+ T cells from PBMCs. Source of these receptors: a man aged 30-40 years in good health. The CDR3 runs from the conserved cysteine through the conserved F or W. A D gene is named only where the DNA matches it firmly. Size is omitted from some rows. Given values are once, few, many or a class for expanded clones.

clone size: -
J gene: TRBJ2-7
D gene: TRBD2
V gene: TRBV7-2
CDR3 protein: CASSLGGTSGQYF
CDR3 DNA: TGTGCCAGCAGCTTAGGTGGGACTAGCGGGCAGTACTTC

clone size: -
J gene: TRBJ2-1
D gene: TRBD2
V gene: TRBV2
CDR3 protein: CASRGLAVNEQFF
CDR3 DNA: TGTGCCAGCAGGGGACTAGCGGTCAATGAGCAGTTCTTC

clone size: -
J gene: TRBJ1-3
D gene: -
V gene: TRBV25-1
CDR3 protein: CASSAWGGKPGNTIYF
CDR3 DNA: TGTGCCAGCAGTGCCTGGGGGGGGAAGCCAGGAAACACCATATATTTT

clone size: -
J gene: TRBJ1-5
D gene: -
V gene: TRBV27
CDR3 protein: CASRSGTYQPQHF
CDR3 DNA: TGTGCCAGCAGATCCGGGACATATCAGCCCCAGCATTTT

clone size: -
J gene: TRBJ1-2
D gene: -
V gene: TRBV4-3
CDR3 protein: CASSQGQGILYGYTF
CDR3 DNA: TGCGCCAGCAGCCAAGGTCAGGGGATTCTCTATGGCTACACCTTC

clone size: -
J gene: TRBJ1-2
D gene: TRBD1
V gene: TRBV6-1
CDR3 protein: CASSESGQDGYTF
CDR3 DNA: TGTGCCAGCAGTGAGTCCGGACAGGATGGCTACACCTTC

clone size: -
J gene: TRBJ1-2
D gene: -
V gene: TRBV7-2
CDR3 protein: CASSFRGFYGYTF
CDR3 DNA: TGTGCCAGCAGCTTCAGGGGATTCTATGGCTACACCTTC

clone size: -
J gene: TRBJ1-2
D gene: -
V gene: TRBV6-6
CDR3 protein: CASSDAGGYGYTF
CDR3 DNA: TGTGCCAGCAGTGACGCGGGGGGCTATGGCTACACCTTC

clone size: -
J gene: TRBJ1-2
D gene: -
V gene: TRBV11-2
CDR3 protein: CASSLEGGGYTF
CDR3 DNA: TGTGCCAGCAGCTTAGAGGGGGGAGGCTACACCTTC

clone size: -
J gene: TRBJ2-7
D gene: TRBD2
V gene: TRBV4-1
CDR3 protein: CASSQSASGRAVYEQYF
CDR3 DNA: TGCGCCAGCAGCCAATCGGCTAGCGGGAGAGCCGTCTACGAGCAGTACTTC

clone size: -
J gene: TRBJ2-1
D gene: TRBD2
V gene: TRBV9
CDR3 protein: CASSVESGRLVNEQFF
CDR3 DNA: TGTGCCAGCAGCGTAGAGAGCGGGAGACTCGTCAATGAGCAGTTCTTC

clone size: -
J gene: TRBJ2-2
D gene: -
V gene: TRBV4-3
CDR3 protein: CASSPGKAANTGELFF
CDR3 DNA: TGCGCCAGCAGCCCTGGCAAAGCCGCGAACACCGGGGAGCTGTTTTTT

clone size: -
J gene: TRBJ2-7
D gene: -
V gene: TRBV5-1
CDR3 protein: CASSSGGTVSYEQYF
CDR3 DNA: TGCGCCAGCAGTTCCGGAGGGACAGTCTCCTACGAGCAGTACTTC

clone size: once
J gene: TRBJ2-1
D gene: TRBD2
V gene: TRBV7-3
CDR3 protein: CASSRRLAAYNEQFF
CDR3 DNA: TGTGCCAGCAGCCGTAGACTAGCTGCCTACAATGAGCAGTTCTTC

clone size: -
J gene: TRBJ1-5
D gene: -
V gene: TRBV15
CDR3 protein: CATSATGYAQPQHF
CDR3 DNA: TGTGCCACCAGCGCCACAGGGTATGCCCAGCCCCAGCATTTT

clone size: -
J gene: TRBJ2-3
D gene: -
V gene: TRBV4-1
CDR3 protein: CASSQDYGISTDTQYF
CDR3 DNA: TGCGCCAGCAGCCAAGATTACGGGATCAGCACAGATACGCAGTATTTT

clone size: -
J gene: TRBJ1-5
D gene: -
V gene: TRBV29-1
CDR3 protein: CSVALGMDQPQHF
CDR3 DNA: TGCAGCGTTGCTCTGGGGATGGATCAGCCCCAGCATTTT

clone size: -
J gene: TRBJ2-1
D gene: -
V gene: TRBV7-2
CDR3 protein: CASSLDRSGQFF
CDR3 DNA: TGTGCCAGCAGCTTAGACCGTTCTGGACAGTTCTTC